These 19 T cell receptor beta chains share one sample of origin, sequenced in a study of shared clonotypes between healthy human individuals. Sequencing used immunoSEQ multiplex PCR; TCRdb keeps in-frame clones, though not all of them. The sample yields 1,400,000 or so clones, about 98.5% seen once. The source material was naive CD4+ T cells sorted from blood. Subset indicated: CD45RA+ positively selected. The receptors were gathered from a man aged 25 to 40 in good health.

The chain couples TRBV6-5 to TRBJ2-1; D is perhaps TRBD2 (6 bases). The germline V and J ends were trimmed by 2 bases and 4 bases, with 9 bases remaining between them. The CDR3 length is 14 residues. In germline, CDR1 is MNHEY, CDR2 SVGAGI. Here the CDR3 reads CASSYGGLYNEQFF. The DNA for the CDR3 is TGTGCCAGCAGTTACGGGGGGTTGTACAATGAGCAGTTCTTC.

V and J are TRBV6-6 and TRBJ2-7; 9 positions agree with TRBD1. CDR1 is MNHNY, CDR2 SVGAGI, per germline (reference sequence). The CDR3 is made up of 14 amino acids. V shed 4 bases and J 2 bases; nucleotides not matched to a gene: 3. The CDR3 DNA sequence: TGTGCCAGCAGTTCCGGACAGGGGACCTACGAGCAGTACTTC. This translates into CASSSGQGTYEQYF.

The chain employs TRBV19 and TRBJ1-2; TRBD1 might be the D (6 bases). CDR3 length: 16 residues. The germline CDR1 and CDR2 sequences are LNHDA and SQIVND (reference sequence). The ends were cut back, 3 bases at V and 4 bases at J, with 18 bases in the middle. The CDR3 loop is CASSILRGTLGYGYTF. The CDR3 coding sequence is TGTGCCAGTAGTATTCTTCGGGGGACATTAGGCTATGGCTACACCTTC.

The chain uses TRBV9 and TRBJ2-3; 10 nucleotides agree with TRBD2. CDR1 is SGDLS, CDR2 YYNGEE, per germline. J was trimmed by 2 bases and V by 0 bases; bases with no gene match: 6. The CDR3 sequence is 17 residues long. Here the CDR3 DNA reads TGTGCCAGCAGCGTAGCCCCTAGCGGGAGAACCACAGATACGCAGTATTTT. Encoded protein: CASSVAPSGRTTDTQYF.

The rearrangement links TRBV9 to TRBJ2-1, with TRBD1 identical over 7 bases. The junction had 6 bases not matched to a gene; V was cut back by 4 bases and J by 2 bases. The CDR3 loop spans 15 amino acids. Germline CDR1 reads SGDLS; CDR2 reads YYNGEE. CDR3 in amino acids: CASSPQGETYNEQFF. In nucleotides, the CDR3 is TGTGCCAGCAGCCCCCAGGGGGAGACCTACAATGAGCAGTTCTTC.

The V call is TRBV18, the J call TRBJ1-1; D gene ambiguous. The CDR3 spans 13 residues. V lost 4 bases to trimming and J lost 2 bases, with 8 bases between them. Germline V gene sequence: CDR1 KGHSH, CDR2 LQKENI. The CDR3 DNA reads TGTGCCAGCTCACGTAAAGATAACACTGAAGCTTTCTTT. As protein: CASSRKDNTEAFF.

The genes are TRBV27 and TRBJ2-2; tentatively, D is TRBD1 (6 bases). The CDR3 extends over 15 amino acids. The V end was cut by 6 bases, the J end by 1 base, with 12 bases between. Germline V CDR1 and CDR2: MNHEY, SMNVEV (reference sequence). CDR3 protein: CASRAGTKNTGELFF. For the CDR3, the DNA is TGTGCCAGCAGAGCCGGGACAAAGAACACCGGGGAGCTGTTTTTT.

The chain is built from TRBV5-1 and TRBJ1-1, with D perhaps matching TRBD1 (5 bases). V lost 4 bases to trimming and J lost 1 base, with 8 bases between them. Germline CDR1 reads SGHRS; CDR2 reads YFSETQ. The CDR3 is 13 amino acids. The CDR3, as DNA: TGCGCCAGCAGCCGGGACGGGAACACTGAAGCTTTCTTT. Protein: CASSRDGNTEAFF.

This clone was detected once. This sequence joins TRBV6-5 and TRBJ1-1; possible D gene TRBD1, 5 bases. The CDR3 is made up of 14 amino acids. Trimming took 5 bases from V and 5 from J, leaving 15 bases between them. Germline V CDR1 and CDR2: MNHEY, SVGAGI. This chain's CDR3 is CASSPGFRRTEAFF. DNA of the CDR3: TGTGCCAGCAGTCCAGGGTTTCGAAGGACTGAAGCTTTCTTT.

The chain links TRBV9 to TRBJ1-1; perhaps TRBD1 as D (6 bases). V lost 2 bases and J 5 bases, leaving 13 bases between the germline ends. CDR1 and CDR2 from the germline V gene are SGDLS and YYNGEE. This CDR3 spans 14 amino acids. The chain's CDR3 is CASSVVGAGTEAFF. The CDR3 DNA is TGTGCCAGCAGCGTTGTGGGGGCGGGGACTGAAGCTTTCTTT.

The chain joins TRBV18 to TRBJ2-3, with TRBD1 identical over 7 bases. Germline-derived CDR1 and CDR2 are KGHSH and LQKENI. V shed 6 bases and J 7 bases; nucleotides not matched to a gene: 16. The CDR3 contains 16 residues. This CDR3 reads CASSLHPRGSGNTQYF. Here the CDR3 DNA reads TGTGCCAGCTCTCTACATCCCAGGGGGAGTGGTAATACGCAGTATTTT.

The V gene is TRBV7-2, the J gene TRBJ2-7, with TRBD1 matching 12 bases. This CDR3 comprises 15 residues. The junction had 3 bases not matched to a gene; V was cut back by 3 bases and J by 3 bases. Germline V gene sequence: CDR1 SGHTA, CDR2 FQGNSA. CDR3 in DNA: TGTGCCAGCAGCTTTGGGACAGGGGGCGGCTACGAGCAGTACTTC. This codes for CASSFGTGGGYEQYF.

Remarks on this clone: The sample holds other DNA sequences that translate to the same CDR3. The chain employs TRBV7-8 and TRBJ1-1; TRBD1 matches at 7 bases. Germline CDR1 and CDR2: SGHVS and FQNEAQ. The CDR3 has 14 amino acids. Germline trimming cut 5 bases from V and 1 base from J; bases unmatched to any gene: 4. The CDR3 loop is CASSLGTANTEAFF. CDR3 bases: TGTGCCAGCAGCCTAGGGACAGCGAACACTGAAGCTTTCTTT.

The CDR3 spells CAISPRSREGEQYF. CDR3 coding DNA: TGTGCCATCAGCCCTAGGTCCCGTGAGGGCGAGCAGTACTTC. The chain recombines TRBV10-3 with TRBJ2-7, with D perhaps TRBD2 (5 bases). CDR1 ENHRY and CDR2 SYGVKD come from the germline V gene. There are 14 residues in the CDR3. With 6 bases removed from V and 6 bases from J, the gap between germline ends came to 18 bases.

The rearrangement joins TRBV5-4 to TRBJ2-3, with TRBD1 identical over 8 bases. Germline V gene sequence: CDR1 SGHNT, CDR2 YYREEE (reference sequence). V shed 2 bases and J 6 bases; nucleotides not matched to a gene: 8. The length of the CDR3 is 15 residues. CDR3 in amino acids: CASSLGDRNRDTQYF. In DNA form, the CDR3 reads TGTGCCAGCAGCTTAGGGGACAGGAACAGGGATACGCAGTATTTT. Using reference TRBV5-4 and TRBJ2-3 for the parts outside the CDR3, the full variable domain is ETGVTQSPTHLIKTRGQQVTLRCSSQSGHNTVSWYQQALGQGPQFIFQYYREEENGRGNFPPRFSGLQFPNYSSELNVNALELDDSALYLCASSLGDRNRDTQYFGPGTRLTVL.

V is TRBV15 and J is TRBJ2-1, with D unclear. V was cut by 0 bases and J by 16 bases, with 16 bases left in between. The CDR3 length is 13 residues. Per the germline V gene, CDR1 is LNHNV and CDR2 is YYDKDF (reference sequence). CDR3 in amino acids: CATSRDVSQGPFF. CDR3 sequence (DNA): TGTGCCACCAGCAGAGATGTCTCCCAAGGGCCCTTCTTC.

The genes are TRBV2 and TRBJ1-5; 11 nucleotides align to TRBD1. CDR3 length: 16 amino acids. Germline V lookup: CDR1 SNHLY, CDR2 FYNNEI. The trim removed 6 bases at V and 5 bases at J, leaving 9 bases unmatched. In nucleotides, the CDR3 is TGTGCCAGCAGATCACGGACAGGGGGCGCCGATCAGCCCCAGCATTTT. Protein product: CASRSRTGGADQPQHF.

The rearrangement joins TRBV28 to TRBJ2-7; 7 bases are a match to TRBD1. Germline V CDR1 and CDR2: MDHEN, SYDVKM. Trimming cost V 4 bases and J 4 bases; bases outside gene matches: 4. The CDR3 extends over 13 amino acids. The CDR3 nucleotides are TGTGCCAGCAGTTCCGGGACAGAGTACGAGCAGTACTTC. Protein sequence: CASSSGTEYEQYF.

The rearrangement links TRBV2 to TRBJ2-2; TRBD2 matches at 13 bases. In germline, CDR1 is SNHLY, CDR2 FYNNEI. With V trimmed by 8 bases and J by 0 bases, 3 bases remained unmatched. The CDR3 totals 16 residues. The CDR3 here is CASAGTSGTNTGELFF. CDR3 DNA sequence: TGTGCCAGCGCAGGGACTAGCGGGACGAACACCGGGGAGCTGTTTTTT.